This T cell receptor beta chain is drawn from a study of shared T cell receptors in the human thymus (dated by TCRdb to the early 2020s). Broadly, across the study: The study examined how the human thymus generates shared, self-reactive T-cell receptor alpha chains.

Concerning this clone itself: What antigen it recognizes has not been identified. Base-call qualities are not available, and no considerably larger clone is one nucleotide away.

Preparation of the library involved the immunoSEQ multiplex PCR assay. In its TCRdb copy, this immuneACCESS table keeps in-frame sequences only and misses some clones. Where compared with another copy, unresolved V genes explain less than half of these, and the others have no known cause. The sample table lists approximately 490,000 clones, approximately 78% of them with a count of one. The ten largest account for roughly 0.013% of the sample. Separately, the same data were catalogued under a study of human thymus T cells. The second paper further reports: Donors were immunologically healthy infants undergoing open corrective cardiac surgery for congenital heart defects in Finland. The thymus tissue came from surgical resects taken out during corrective cardiac surgery. Biased V and J gene segment usage appeared to be present in both thymic and peripheral blood repertoires. The related research reported highly overlapping thymic TCR repertoires among unrelated individuals. The study characterized TCR alpha and beta repertoires from seven to nine infant thymus samples and a few related peripheral blood samples. The infant donors were roughly 7 to 244 days old, and the cohort included five to seven males and a couple of females. Thymocytes were released mechanically from tissue and stored at -70 °C as pellets of roughly 9-32 million cells. A QIAsymphony instrument was used to extract genomic DNA from frozen cell pellets. TCRB and TCRAD loci were amplified from a standardized quantity of quality-controlled genomic DNA using the immunoSEQ multiplex PCR assay. The amplicons covered the V(D)J region and were long enough to include the CDR3 and to identify the V and J genes. The commercial immunoSEQ service was used to sequence amplicons on an Illumina platform. Primer bias and sequencing errors were corrected as previously described, and TCRAD and TCRB definitions were based on the IMGT database. immunoSEQ Analyzer 3.0 and VDJTools were used for repertoire analysis, which covered basic statistics, V/J segment usage, diversity estimates, rarefaction and pairwise overlap. Chao1, ChaoE, Efron-Thisted, Shannon and inverse Simpson indices were used to estimate diversity, which was also estimated on datasets down-sampled to the smallest sample. Repertoire overlap was determined by strict matching of CDR3 nucleotide sequence, V gene and J gene, and Jaccard-based multidimensional scaling clustering was applied. On average, approximately 860,000 unique TCRB clonotypes were obtained from thymus samples, compared with some 84,000 from blood samples.

This receptor was taken from a boy less than two years old with a congenital heart defect. Donor details come from another sample of the same person, matched by shared clones. Sequencing input: thymocytes.

DNA sequence: TGTGCCAGCAGTTACTCGATCGGACTAGGGTACAATGAGCAGTTCTTC. Its product reads: CASSYSIGLGYNEQFF. The chain is encoded by TRBV6-6 joined to TRBJ2-1; 7 central nucleotides agree with TRBD2. From cysteine to phenylalanine, the CDR3 is 16 amino acids long. The read is trimmed to its CDR3 DNA, 48 bases read in frame from base 1. After removal of 0 bases from V and 4 bases from J, the junction retains 6 bases not matched to a gene. As encoded in the germline V gene (reference sequence), CDR1 is MNHNY while CDR2 is SVGAGI.